Below are 12 T cell receptor beta chains sequenced from a single sample in a study of blood T cells in healthy people across ages. For the second PCR, which ran for about 7 to 12 cycles, a sample-barcoded 5' primer and a J-beta primer mix were used. TCRdb used MiXCR to reprocess the 5' RACE reads, holding one entry per CDR3 protein. The data show about 1,400,000 distinct CDR3 sequences, with roughly 40% seen just once and roughly 7.9% held by the top ten. Sequenced input: blood. These receptors all stem from a woman aged 18-29 years in good health.

The sample holds a few counts of this clonotype. The J gene is TRBJ1-5, the V gene TRBV12-3 or TRBV12-4; D gene uncertain. Deletions cut 4 bases from V and 7 bases from J, with 17 bases between. The CDR3 covers 15 residues. CDR3 in DNA: TGTGCCAGCAGTTCCGACTTAATGAAGACCCAGCCCCAGCATTTT. Translated: CASSSDLMKTQPQHF.

J is TRBJ2-7 and V is TRBV6-1; the D is unclear. The V gene lost 10 bases and the J gene lost 4 bases, with 11 bases spanning the gap. CDR1 MNHNS and CDR2 SASEGT come from the germline V gene. The CDR3 runs to 11 residues. CDR3 sequence: CATYTNYEQYF. The DNA for the CDR3 is TGTGCCACCTACACAAATTACGAGCAGTACTTC.

There are a few counts of this clonotype. This rearrangement joins TRBV6-5 to TRBJ2-3; D perhaps matches TRBD2 (6 bases). The CDR3 is made up of 13 amino acids. Trimming cost V 7 bases and J 9 bases, with 17 bases left between them. Germline loops: CDR1 MNHEY, CDR2 SVGAGI. The CDR3 protein is CASNRDPRGTQYF. The CDR3 bases are TGTGCCAGCAACCGGGACCCCCGGGGGACGCAGTATTTT.

The table lists this clonotype with a few counts. The chain joins TRBV11-2 to TRBJ2-3; TRBD2 aligns across 10 bases. V lost 2 bases to trimming and J lost 2 bases; unmatched junction nucleotides: 19. This CDR3 has 21 residues. Germline loops: CDR1 SGHAT, CDR2 FQNNGV. The CDR3 is CASSLLIRLAGADELTDTQYF. CDR3 DNA sequence: TGTGCCAGCAGCTTATTAATCCGGCTAGCGGGGGCCGACGAACTCACAGATACGCAGTATTTT.

In this sample, this clonotype turned up once. The V gene is TRBV28, the J gene TRBJ1-1, with D maybe TRBD1 (6 bases). Trimming shortened V by 7 bases and J by 5 bases, and 8 bases separated the two germline ends. Germline V gene sequence: CDR1 MDHEN, CDR2 SYDVKM. The CDR3 contains 11 residues. CDR3 nucleotides: TGTGCCAGCACAACAGGGACTGAAGCTTTCTTT. Protein sequence: CASTTGTEAFF.

This clonotype has just a few counts. The rearrangement links TRBV5-4 to TRBJ2-1; D uncertain. Per germline, CDR1 SGHNT and CDR2 YYREEE (reference sequence). Trimming left V 3 bases short and J 0 bases short, with 13 bases between. This CDR3 spans 16 amino acids. As DNA, the CDR3 is TGTGCCAGCAGCTCCGGCCAGGCAGGCTCCTACAATGAGCAGTTCTTC. The encoded protein is CASSSGQAGSYNEQFF.

The CDR3 nucleotides read TGTGCCAGCAGCTTACGACCTAGCGGGGCGGTTGCGCAGTATTTT. Its translation: CASSLRPSGAVAQYF. The gene calls are TRBV7-9 and TRBJ2-3; TRBD2 matches at 9 bases. The CDR3 is 15 residues long. The germline V gene has CDR1 SEHNR and CDR2 FQNEAQ (reference sequence). V was pared by 2 bases and J by 10 bases, with 10 bases of the junction left unmatched.

This clonotype has ten or more counts. The rearrangement uses TRBV7-3 and TRBJ2-1, with 7 bases aligning to TRBD2. Trimming at V came to 5 bases and at J to 5 bases, leaving 3 bases not matched to a gene. The CDR3 loop spans 13 amino acids. The germline V gene encodes CDR1 SGHTA and CDR2 FQGTGA. Here the CDR3 reads CASSVAGHNEQFF. DNA for the CDR3: TGTGCCAGCAGCGTAGCGGGCCACAATGAGCAGTTCTTC.

V and J are TRBV7-9 and TRBJ1-2; possible D gene TRBD1, 6 bases. CDR3 length: 15 residues. Trimming shortened V by 1 base and J by 8 bases, and 17 bases separated the two germline ends. Germline values: CDR1 SEHNR, CDR2 FQNEAQ (reference sequence). This chain's CDR3 is CASSLDRVAVDGYTF. The CDR3 nucleotides are TGTGCCAGCAGCTTAGACAGGGTTGCAGTGGACGGCTACACCTTC. Full variable domain (outside the CDR3, taken from reference TRBV7-9 and TRBJ1-2): DTGVSQNPRHKITKRGQNVTFRCDPISEHNRLYWYRQTLGQGPEFLTYFQNEAQLEKSRLLSDRFSAERPKGSFSTLEIQRTEQGDSAMYLCASSLDRVAVDGYTFGSGTRLTVV.

The chain joins TRBV12-3 or TRBV12-4 to TRBJ1-1; 8 nucleotides match TRBD1. The CDR3 totals 15 residues. The V and J ends lost 5 bases and 4 bases, in that order; junction bases with no gene match: 9. CDR3 sequence (DNA): TGTGCCAGCAGTCTCCTGACAGGGGAGGGCACTGAAGCTTTCTTT. Encoded protein: CASSLLTGEGTEAFF.

This chain uses TRBV7-9 with TRBJ1-2; 9 bases are shared with TRBD1. Trimming removed 4 bases from V and 8 bases from J; junction bases left unmatched: 5. CDR1 is SEHNR and CDR2 is FQNEAQ in the germline V gene (reference sequence). The CDR3 runs 13 residues. CDR3: CASSWGQGEGYTF. In DNA form, the CDR3 reads TGTGCCAGCAGCTGGGGACAGGGTGAAGGCTACACCTTC.

The chain couples TRBV20-1 to TRBJ2-4, with a possible D match to TRBD2 (7 bases). The CDR3 has 17 residues. Germline loops: CDR1 DFQATT, CDR2 SNEGSKA (reference sequence). Deletions cut 4 bases from V and 5 bases from J, with 24 bases between. CDR3 nucleotide sequence: TGCAGTGCTATCCCTGTTGAGGGGGGAGGGCCCCAAAACATTCAGTACTTC. Translation gives CSAIPVEGGGPQNIQYF.